These 11 T cell receptor beta chains originate from one sample sequenced in a study of identical twins. TCRdb redid the calling of the 5' RACE reads with MiXCR, one entry per CDR3 protein. The sample has roughly 350,000 distinct CDR3 sequences; 9% are singletons. Sequencing used naive T cells sorted from blood. The receptors derive from a woman aged 45-65 years in good health.

This clonotype was found a few times. The chain recombines TRBV6-6 with TRBJ2-5; D unclear. Germline CDR1 reads MNHNY; CDR2 reads SVGAGI (reference sequence). The CDR3 contains 11 residues. V lost 5 bases and J 4 bases, leaving 5 bases between the germline ends. The CDR3 DNA reads TGTGCCAGCAGTCGCGTAGAGACCCAGTACTTC. The encoded protein is CASSRVETQYF.

In its sample, this clonotype was seen many times. V gene TRBV5-1 combines with J gene TRBJ2-7, with 7 bases matching TRBD1. V lost 2 bases, J lost 1 base, and 6 bases stayed unmatched. There are 15 residues in the CDR3. From germline, CDR1 is SGHRS and CDR2 YFSETQ. The CDR3 DNA reads TGCGCCAGCAGCTTCTCGACAGGGCGGTCCTACGAGCAGTACTTC. It translates to CASSFSTGRSYEQYF.

CDR3 protein: CASSGLSGTTTDTQYF. The CDR3 region has the DNA TGTGCCAGCAGTGGCCTCTCCGGGACTACCACAGATACGCAGTATTTT. The rearrangement joins TRBV6-1 to TRBJ2-3, with 7 bases matching TRBD2. The ends lost 4 bases at V and 2 bases at J; junction bases unmatched: 9. CDR1 and CDR2 (germline): MNHNS, SASEGT. The CDR3 covers 16 residues.

This clonotype came up many times. The chain is built from TRBV4-1 and TRBJ1-1; no clear D. CDR1 and CDR2 from the germline V gene are MGHRA and YSYEKL. The V end lost 1 base, the J end lost 0 bases, and 9 bases lay between the germline ends. The CDR3 contains 15 residues. CDR3 amino acids: CASSQGEQMNTEAFF. In DNA form, the CDR3 reads TGCGCCAGCAGCCAAGGGGAACAGATGAACACTGAAGCTTTCTTT.

Written as DNA, the CDR3 is TGTGCCAGCAGCGCCCTGAATTCACCCCTCCACTTT. As protein: CASSALNSPLHF. The V gene is TRBV5-6, the J gene TRBJ1-6; D is unclear. Germline CDR1 is SGHDT and CDR2 is YYEEEE. Trimming left V 4 bases short and J 7 bases short, with 6 bases between. The CDR3 totals 12 residues.

This clonotype has a handful of counts. The V gene is TRBV7-9, the J gene TRBJ2-2; 7 bases fit TRBD1. This CDR3 contains 14 residues. Germline V gene lookup returns CDR1 SEHNR and CDR2 FQNEAQ (reference sequence). V lost 4 bases and J lost 5; bases outside the gene matches: 4. DNA for the CDR3: TGTGCCAGCAGCTCGGACAGGTGGACCGGGGAGCTGTTTTTT. This gives the protein CASSSDRWTGELFF.

The table lists this clonotype with many counts. The chain is built from TRBV9 and TRBJ2-1, with a tentative D call TRBD2 (6 bases). V lost 0 bases and J 4 bases, leaving 20 bases between the germline ends. The CDR3 is made up of 18 amino acids. Germline lookup yields CDR1 SGDLS and CDR2 YYNGEE. The CDR3 coding sequence is TGTGCCAGCAGCGTAGTTCCTCCTACTAGCATCGCGTACAATGAGCAGTTCTTC. As protein: CASSVVPPTSIAYNEQFF.

The chain carries TRBV15 and TRBJ1-1, with unresolved D. This CDR3 contains 15 residues. V was cut by 0 bases and J by 0 bases, with 8 bases left in between. Germline-derived CDR1 and CDR2 are LNHNV and YYDKDF (reference sequence). In DNA form, the CDR3 reads TGTGCCACCAGCAGAGATCGGTACATGAACACTGAAGCTTTCTTT. This gives the protein CATSRDRYMNTEAFF.

The chain links TRBV6-5 to TRBJ2-1, with TRBD2 identical over 8 bases. This CDR3 contains 13 residues. CDR1 MNHEY and CDR2 SVGAGI come from the germline V gene. Losses at the gene ends were 7 bases for V and 5 bases for J; bases not matched to a gene: 4. The CDR3 loop reads CASTGLVNNEQFF. DNA of the CDR3: TGTGCCAGCACGGGACTAGTAAACAATGAGCAGTTCTTC.

The V and J genes are TRBV6-6 and TRBJ2-2; tentatively, D is TRBD2 (6 bases). The germline V and J ends were trimmed by 5 bases and 1 base, with 11 bases remaining between them. CDR1 is MNHNY, CDR2 SVGAGI, per germline (reference sequence). The CDR3 consists of 15 residues. The CDR3 sequence: CASSAGLWNTGELFF. CDR3 sequence (DNA): TGTGCCAGCAGTGCGGGACTCTGGAACACCGGGGAGCTGTTTTTT.

The chain couples TRBV15 to TRBJ2-3; 8 positions agree with TRBD1. The V gene's germline CDR1 is LNHNV and CDR2 YYDKDF (reference sequence). The CDR3 is made up of 15 amino acids. J was trimmed by 5 bases and V by 3 bases; bases with no gene match: 7. The CDR3 DNA reads TGTGCCACCAGCAGTCTGGGACAGGCTGGAGATACGCAGTATTTT. It specifies CATSSLGQAGDTQYF.